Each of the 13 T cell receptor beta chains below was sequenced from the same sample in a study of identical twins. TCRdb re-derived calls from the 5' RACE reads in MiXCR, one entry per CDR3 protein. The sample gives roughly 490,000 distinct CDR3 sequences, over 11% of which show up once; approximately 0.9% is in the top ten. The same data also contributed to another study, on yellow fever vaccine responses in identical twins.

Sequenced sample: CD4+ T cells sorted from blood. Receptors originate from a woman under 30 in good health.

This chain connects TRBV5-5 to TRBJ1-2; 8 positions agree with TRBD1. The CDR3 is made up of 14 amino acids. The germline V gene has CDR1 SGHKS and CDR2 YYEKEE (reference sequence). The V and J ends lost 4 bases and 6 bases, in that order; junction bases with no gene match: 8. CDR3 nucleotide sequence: TGTGCCAGCAGCCAGGGACAGGTGGTCGATGGCTACACCTTC. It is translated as CASSQGQVVDGYTF.

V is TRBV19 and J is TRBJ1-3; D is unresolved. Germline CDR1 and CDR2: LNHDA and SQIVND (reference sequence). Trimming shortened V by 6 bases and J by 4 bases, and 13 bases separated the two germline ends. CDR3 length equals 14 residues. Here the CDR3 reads CASRSTVLGNTIYF. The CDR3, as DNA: TGTGCCAGTAGGTCGACCGTCCTCGGAAACACCATATATTTT.

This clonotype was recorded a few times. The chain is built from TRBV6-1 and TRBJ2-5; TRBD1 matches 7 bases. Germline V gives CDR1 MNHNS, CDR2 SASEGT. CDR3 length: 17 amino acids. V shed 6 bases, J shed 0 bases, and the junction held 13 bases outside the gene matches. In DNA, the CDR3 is TGTGCCAGCAGGTCCGGAGGTGGGACAGCGGACCAAGAGACCCAGTACTTC. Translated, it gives CASRSGGGTADQETQYF.

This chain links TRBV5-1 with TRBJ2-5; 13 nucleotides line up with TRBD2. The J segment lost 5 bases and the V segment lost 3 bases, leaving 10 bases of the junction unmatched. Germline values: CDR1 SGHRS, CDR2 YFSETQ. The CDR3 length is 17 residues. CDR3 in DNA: TGCGCCAGCAGCTACGGACTAGCGGGAGCTCCGGGGGAGACCCAGTACTTC. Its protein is CASSYGLAGAPGETQYF.

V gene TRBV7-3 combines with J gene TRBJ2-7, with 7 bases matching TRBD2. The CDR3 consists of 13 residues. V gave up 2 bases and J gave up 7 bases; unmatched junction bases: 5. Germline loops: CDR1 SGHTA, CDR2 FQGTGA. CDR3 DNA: TGTGCCAGCAGCTTACAGCCGGGGGGTGAGCAGTACTTC. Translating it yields CASSLQPGGEQYF.

In nucleotides, the CDR3 is TGCGCCAGCAGCTTGGCTTGGTCCACCTTAGGCTACGAGCAGTACTTC. Translating gives CASSLAWSTLGYEQYF. V gene TRBV5-1 combines with J gene TRBJ2-7; D is undetermined. The length of the CDR3 is 16 residues. Trimming took off 0 bases at V and 3 bases at J, with 16 bases between the two ends. Looked up from germline, CDR1 is SGHRS and CDR2 is YFSETQ.

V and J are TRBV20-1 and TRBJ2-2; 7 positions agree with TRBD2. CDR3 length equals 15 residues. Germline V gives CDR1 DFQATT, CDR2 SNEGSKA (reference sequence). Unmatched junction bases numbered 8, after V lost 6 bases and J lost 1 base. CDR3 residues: CSAPAGPRNTGELFF. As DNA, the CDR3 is TGCAGTGCGCCAGCGGGGCCCAGGAACACCGGGGAGCTGTTTTTT.

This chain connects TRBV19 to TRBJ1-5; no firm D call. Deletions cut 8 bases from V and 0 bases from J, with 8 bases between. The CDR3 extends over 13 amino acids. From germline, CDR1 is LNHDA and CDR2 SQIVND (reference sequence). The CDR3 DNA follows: TGTGCCAGTCGGAACCCTAGCAATCAGCCCCAGCATTTT. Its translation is CASRNPSNQPQHF.

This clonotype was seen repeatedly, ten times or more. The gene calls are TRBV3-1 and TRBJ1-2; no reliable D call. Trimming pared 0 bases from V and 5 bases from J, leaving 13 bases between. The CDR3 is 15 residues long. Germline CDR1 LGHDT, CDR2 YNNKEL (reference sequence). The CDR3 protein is CASSQEGSRSYGYTF. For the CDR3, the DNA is TGTGCCAGCAGCCAAGAGGGTTCCAGGTCTTATGGCTACACCTTC.

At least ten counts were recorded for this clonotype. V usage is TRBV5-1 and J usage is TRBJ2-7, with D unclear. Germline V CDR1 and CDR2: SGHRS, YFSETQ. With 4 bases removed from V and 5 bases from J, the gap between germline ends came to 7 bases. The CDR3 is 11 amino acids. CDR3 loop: CASSTRNEQYF. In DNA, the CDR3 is TGCGCCAGCAGCACCCGAAACGAGCAGTACTTC.

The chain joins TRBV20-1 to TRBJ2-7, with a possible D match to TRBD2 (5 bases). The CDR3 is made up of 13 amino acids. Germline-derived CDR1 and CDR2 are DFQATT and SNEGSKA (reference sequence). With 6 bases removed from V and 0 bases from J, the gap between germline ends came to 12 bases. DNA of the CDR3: TGCAGTGCACACCGAGGGAGCTCCTACGAGCAGTACTTC. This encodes CSAHRGSSYEQYF.

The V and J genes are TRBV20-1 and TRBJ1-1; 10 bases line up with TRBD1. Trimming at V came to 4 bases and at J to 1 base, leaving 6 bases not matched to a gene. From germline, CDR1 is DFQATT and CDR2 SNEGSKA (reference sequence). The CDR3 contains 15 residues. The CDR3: CSAKRDRGWNTEAFF. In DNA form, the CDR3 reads TGCAGTGCTAAGAGGGACAGGGGATGGAACACTGAAGCTTTCTTT.

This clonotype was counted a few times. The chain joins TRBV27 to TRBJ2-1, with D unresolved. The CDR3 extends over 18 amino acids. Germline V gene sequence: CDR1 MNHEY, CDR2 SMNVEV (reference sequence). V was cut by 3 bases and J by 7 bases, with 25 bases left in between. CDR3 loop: CASSFSPVGRSLSNEQFF. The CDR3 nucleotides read TGTGCCAGCAGTTTCAGTCCGGTTGGGCGGTCTCTCAGTAATGAGCAGTTCTTC.